The 18 T cell receptor beta chains presented below share a single source sample, sequenced in a study of cytomegalovirus exposure and HLA in healthy donors. PCR used 60 Vbeta primers and 13 Jbeta primers. Produced via immunoSEQ multiplex PCR; TCRdb's table is partial and in-frame only. The sample includes around 200,000 clones, 62% seen only once; the top ten take around 2.9%. The sequencing sample was made of PBMCs. These receptors came from a middle-aged man in good health and CMV-seronegative.

The gene calls are TRBV5-4 and TRBJ2-1; 10 bases match TRBD2. The trim removed 3 bases at V and 7 bases at J, leaving 10 bases unmatched. This CDR3 has 16 amino acids. Per the germline V gene, CDR1 is SGHNT and CDR2 is YYREEE (reference sequence). The DNA of the CDR3 is TGTGCCAGCAGCTACTCAAGCGGGGGGGCTGAGAATGAGCAGTTCTTC. Its translation: CASSYSSGGAENEQFF.

The gene calls are TRBV7-8 and TRBJ2-3; 7 nucleotides match TRBD2. V was pared by 5 bases and J by 3 bases, with 11 bases of the junction left unmatched. The CDR3 runs to 16 residues. Germline CDR1 reads SGHVS; CDR2 reads FQNEAQ. The CDR3 DNA reads as TGTGCCAGCAGCCCCCCCGTGGCGGGGGATACAGATACGCAGTATTTT. Protein: CASSPPVAGDTDTQYF.

This clone came up a few times. V is TRBV6-1 and J is TRBJ1-5, with 10 bases fitting TRBD1. The trim removed 4 bases at V and 4 bases at J, leaving 1 base unmatched. Germline-derived CDR1 and CDR2 are MNHNS and SASEGT. This CDR3 comprises 14 residues. For the CDR3, the DNA is TGTGCCAGCAGTGGGGGACAGGGGAATCAGCCCCAGCATTTT. Translated: CASSGGQGNQPQHF.

This clone showed up just a few times. The V gene is TRBV27, the J gene TRBJ1-2, with D hard to call. The germline V gene has CDR1 MNHEY and CDR2 SMNVEV (reference sequence). With 6 bases removed from V and 1 base from J, the gap between germline ends came to 3 bases. CDR3 length: 11 residues. This CDR3 is CASSFNYGYTF. CDR3 coding DNA: TGTGCCAGCAGCTTTAACTATGGCTACACCTTC.

The chain is built from TRBV5-1 and TRBJ2-2; a weak D match, TRBD2 (5 bases). The CDR3 extends over 15 amino acids. Germline lookup yields CDR1 SGHRS and CDR2 YFSETQ. V was shortened by 6 bases and J by 3 bases, with 15 bases between the two germline ends. CDR3 sequence reads: CASNDGLADTGELFF. The DNA of the CDR3 is TGCGCCAGCAACGACGGGCTAGCTGACACCGGGGAGCTGTTTTTT.

This clone was picked up a small number of times. The chain uses TRBV5-6 and TRBJ1-2; 10 nucleotides agree with TRBD1. V was pared by 2 bases and J by 9 bases, with 4 bases of the junction left unmatched. Germline CDR1 and CDR2: SGHDT and YYEEEE. This CDR3 is 13 amino acids long. The CDR3 DNA reads as TGTGCCAGCAGCTTCGGACAGGGGGTTCGCTACACCTTC. It specifies CASSFGQGVRYTF.

This chain uses TRBV7-2 with TRBJ2-1, with D maybe TRBD2 (5 bases). Per germline, CDR1 SGHTA and CDR2 FQGNSA. The CDR3 has 13 amino acids. Trimming took off 5 bases at V and 5 bases at J, with 10 bases between the two ends. The CDR3 coding sequence is TGTGCCAGCAGCGAACCCGGGGACAATGAGCAGTTCTTC. Its translation: CASSEPGDNEQFF.

V gene TRBV10-3 combines with J gene TRBJ1-5; D uncertain. Germline V gene sequence: CDR1 ENHRY, CDR2 SYGVKD. Trimming left V 11 bases short and J 1 base short, with 12 bases between. The CDR3 covers 13 residues. The CDR3 DNA sequence: TGTGCCCCCGGAGTGGAAAGCAATCAGCCCCAGCATTTT. This encodes CAPGVESNQPQHF.

This clone was counted a few times. The V gene is TRBV6-5, the J gene TRBJ2-2, with TRBD2 as a possible D gene (6 bases). Germline V gene sequence: CDR1 MNHEY, CDR2 SVGAGI. This CDR3 has 15 amino acids. Trimming stripped 0 bases from V and 3 bases from J, with 8 bases between. The CDR3 region is CASSYSTRYTGELFF. CDR3 sequence (DNA): TGTGCCAGCAGTTACTCGACTAGATACACCGGGGAGCTGTTTTTT.

The chain carries TRBV7-9 and TRBJ1-3; perhaps TRBD1 as D (6 bases). Looked up from germline, CDR1 is SEHNR and CDR2 is FQNEAQ (reference sequence). Trimming left V 7 bases short and J 2 bases short, with 9 bases between. CDR3 length: 13 amino acids. The CDR3 here is CASNSGAGNTIYF. The CDR3 region has the DNA TGTGCCAGCAATTCAGGGGCTGGAAACACCATATATTTT.

The chain couples TRBV11-2 to TRBJ1-4; D is perhaps TRBD1 (6 bases). Germline V gene lookup returns CDR1 SGHAT and CDR2 FQNNGV. CDR3 length: 16 residues. Trimming took 0 bases from V and 0 from J, leaving 8 bases between them. The CDR3 here is CASSLEGGATNEKLFF. CDR3 nucleotides: TGTGCCAGCAGCTTAGAAGGGGGTGCAACTAATGAAAAACTGTTTTTT.

J is TRBJ2-5 and V is TRBV7-7; the D gene is possibly TRBD1 (5 bases). The J call is uncertain, as TRBJ2-7 better fits the DNA end. The V gene's germline CDR1 is SSHAT and CDR2 FNYEAQ (reference sequence). The CDR3 is 14 residues long. In DNA form, the CDR3 reads TGTGCCAGCAGCTTAGGACAGCCCCCCTACGAGCAGTACTTC. The encoded protein is CASSLGQPPYEQYF.

Only a few counts were recorded for this clone. The rearrangement joins TRBV27 to TRBJ2-1; TRBD1 might be the D (5 bases). Germline V gene sequence: CDR1 MNHEY, CDR2 SMNVEV (reference sequence). The CDR3 contains 13 residues. V dropped 6 bases and J dropped 4 bases, with 10 bases sitting between them. This CDR3 reads CASRLAGYNEQFF. In DNA, the CDR3 is TGTGCCAGCAGGCTTGCAGGGTACAATGAGCAGTTCTTC.

V is TRBV10-3 and J is TRBJ2-1; 11 positions match TRBD2. Looked up from germline, CDR1 is ENHRY and CDR2 is SYGVKD. The length of the CDR3 is 17 residues. V shed 0 bases and J 6 bases; nucleotides not matched to a gene: 7. CDR3 in DNA: TGTGCCATCAGTGAGTCTCAAATAGCGGGGGGGCGCAATGAGCAGTTCTTC. Translation gives CAISESQIAGGRNEQFF.

As concerns this clone: A junction end diverges from the germline sequence, so it may reflect a read error. The gene calls are TRBV7-3 and TRBJ2-1, with 11 bases matching TRBD1. This CDR3 is 16 amino acids long. Germline values: CDR1 SGHTA, CDR2 FQGTGA. The CDR3 here is CASTLGGTGGYGEQFF. The CDR3 DNA reads as TGTGCCAGCACCTTAGGAGGGACAGGGGGTTACGGTGAGCAGTTCTTC.

Only a few counts were recorded for this clone. V gene TRBV28 combines with J gene TRBJ2-1, with 8 bases matching TRBD2. The CDR3 extends over 16 amino acids. Germline CDR1 and CDR2: MDHEN and SYDVKM. V shed 7 bases, J shed 7 bases, and the junction held 15 bases outside the gene matches. The CDR3 spells CASTGLAGGQGNEQFF. The CDR3 bases are TGTGCCAGCACCGGCCTGGCGGGAGGCCAGGGGAATGAGCAGTTCTTC.

The J gene is TRBJ2-7, the V gene TRBV7-2; TRBD2 is a possible D gene (6 bases). V was shortened by 1 base and J by 1 base, with 14 bases between the two germline ends. Germline assignment: CDR1 SGHTA and CDR2 FQGNSA. This CDR3 is 16 amino acids long. The CDR3 loop is CASSLGGVATSYEQYF. The CDR3 nucleotides are TGTGCCAGCAGCTTAGGGGGGGTAGCGACATCCTACGAGCAGTACTTC.

The rearrangement links TRBV19 to TRBJ2-7; D might be TRBD1 (5 bases). The CDR3 contains 15 residues. V dropped 4 bases and J dropped 2 bases, with 15 bases sitting between them. Germline CDR1 LNHDA, CDR2 SQIVND (reference sequence). CDR3 protein: CASSSQAQGPYEQYF. CDR3 in DNA: TGTGCCAGTAGTAGCCAAGCCCAGGGTCCCTACGAGCAGTACTTC.